Listed below are T cell receptor beta chains from one sample, sequenced in a study of T cell responses to AZD1222 COVID-19 vaccine. Measured with immunoSEQ multiplex PCR; TCRdb has only the in-frame clones, and not every one. The table has some 150,000 clones, just over 90% seen once. The sample was peripheral blood, taken on day 0 of MenACWY control vaccination. These receptors originate from an adult in good health. CDR3s include the opening cysteine and the closing phenylalanine or tryptophan. D genes are given only for firm matches. Part of the rows lack a size; the others show once, few, many or a class for expanded clones.

v_call	j_call	clone_size	d_call	cdr3_aa	cdr3_nt
TRBV7-2	TRBJ2-7	once	.	CASSGWSEQYF	TGTGCCAGCAGCGGATGGAGCGAGCAGTACTTC
TRBV10-2	TRBJ2-7	.	TRBD2	CASSPSSGRTYEQYF	TGCGCCAGCAGTCCATCTAGCGGGAGGACCTACGAGCAGTACTTC
TRBV7-8	TRBJ1-2	.	TRBD1	CASSLARDRGRSSYGYTF	TGTGCCAGCAGCTTAGCCCGGGACAGGGGGCGCAGTTCCTATGGCTACACCTTC
TRBV5-6	TRBJ2-5	.	.	CASSGRRQGFEETQYF	TGTGCCAGCAGCGGTCGGCGTCAGGGGTTTGAAGAGACCCAGTACTTC
TRBV7-9	TRBJ1-1	.	.	CASSFAGSGTEAFF	TGTGCCAGCAGCTTCGCGGGGTCGGGTACTGAAGCTTTCTTT
TRBV5-1	TRBJ2-5	.	TRBD1	CASSFVGTGVQGTQYF	TGCGCCAGCAGCTTCGTCGGGACAGGGGTGCAGGGGACCCAGTACTTC
TRBV7-8	TRBJ1-5	.	.	CASSSDGTVNQPQHF	TGTGCCAGCAGTTCGGACGGGACCGTCAATCAGCCCCAGCATTTT
TRBV6-5	TRBJ1-5	.	.	CASGERGASNQPQHF	TGTGCCAGCGGGGAACGGGGGGCATCCAATCAGCCCCAGCATTTT
TRBV19	TRBJ1-1	.	.	CASSMENPTGEAFF	TGTGCCAGTAGTATGGAAAACCCAACAGGTGAAGCTTTCTTT
TRBV7-9	TRBJ1-1	.	TRBD1	CASSFDRDTEAFF	TGTGCCAGCAGCTTTGACAGGGACACTGAAGCTTTCTTT
TRBV12-5	TRBJ1-6	once	.	CASAGSDPNSPLHF	TGTGCTAGTGCTGGGTCAGATCCTAATTCACCCCTCCACTTT
TRBV19	TRBJ1-5	.	.	CASRSSGRNQPQHF	TGTGCCAGTAGATCAAGCGGACGTAATCAGCCCCAGCATTTT
TRBV11-2	TRBJ1-3	.	.	CASSHIYSGNTIYF	TGTGCCAGCAGTCACATATACTCTGGAAACACCATATATTTT
TRBV19	TRBJ1-4	.	TRBD1	CASRIGQERPIRNVAKEKLFF	TGTGCCAGTCGAATTGGACAGGAGCGGCCAATTAGAAATGTGGCTAAAGAAAAACTGTTTTTT
TRBV10-3	TRBJ1-6	.	TRBD1	CAISGQDSYSPLHF	TGTGCCATCAGCGGACAGGACAGTTATTCACCCCTCCACTTT
TRBV6-5	TRBJ1-1	.	.	CASMRQGNTEAFF	TGTGCCAGCATGAGGCAGGGCAACACTGAAGCTTTCTTT
TRBV6-5	TRBJ1-5	few	.	CASSYGQLDQPQHF	TGTGCCAGCAGTTACGGACAGCTTGATCAGCCCCAGCATTTT
TRBV30	TRBJ1-2	.	.	CAWSVGVVTNYGYTF	TGTGCCTGGAGTGTGGGCGTGGTAACTAACTATGGCTACACCTTC
TRBV4-3	TRBJ1-2	.	TRBD1	CASSQDSGQGASGYTF	TGCGCCAGCAGCCAAGACTCTGGACAGGGGGCGTCTGGCTACACCTTC
TRBV19	TRBJ2-1	.	.	CASSEYNEQFF	TGTGCCAGTAGCGAATACAATGAGCAGTTCTTC
TRBV30	TRBJ2-1	.	.	CAWRERNEQFF	TGTGCCTGGAGGGAGAGGAATGAGCAGTTCTTC
TRBV4-1	TRBJ1-5	.	.	CASRWTDDSNQPQHF	TGCGCCAGCAGGTGGACAGACGATAGCAATCAGCCCCAGCATTTT
TRBV6-5	TRBJ1-1	once	.	CASSWGEGLAEAFF	TGTGCCAGCAGTTGGGGGGAAGGCCTAGCTGAAGCTTTCTTT
TRBV4-2	TRBJ1-2	.	.	CASSQETGTYGYTF	TGTGCCAGCAGCCAAGAGACAGGAACCTATGGCTACACCTTC
TRBV6-6	TRBJ1-2	.	.	CASRAPTGWDYGYTF	TGTGCCAGCAGAGCCCCCACAGGGTGGGACTATGGCTACACCTTC
TRBV5-4	TRBJ2-7	.	TRBD1	CASKTGNEQYF	TGTGCCAGCAAGACAGGGAATGAGCAGTACTTC
TRBV18	TRBJ2-5	.	.	CASSPGAGPQETQYF	TGTGCCAGCTCACCAGGGGCAGGGCCACAAGAGACCCAGTACTTC